The 25 T cell receptor beta chains below all came from one sample that was sequenced in a study of neurological immune-mediated disorders. TCRdb used MiXCR to reprocess the 5' RACE reads, holding one entry per CDR3 protein. The table records around 50,000 distinct CDR3 sequences, about an eighth of them present only once. The time point here: longitudinal time-point 2. The sample comprised PBMCs. These receptors were collected from a male donor with HTLV-1-associated myelopathy (HAM/TSP).

This clonotype has at least ten counts. This chain uses TRBV18 with TRBJ2-3, with no clear D. The CDR3 length is 14 residues. Trimming removed 1 base at V and 6 bases at J, with 11 bases between. CDR1 and CDR2 (germline): KGHSH, LQKENI. The CDR3 nucleotides are TGTGCCAGCTCACCACTCGTCAGCCCCGATACGCAGTATTTT. It translates to CASSPLVSPDTQYF.

This clonotype came up many times. The rearrangement uses TRBV14 and TRBJ1-3; 8 bases agree with TRBD1. The J segment lost 3 bases and the V segment lost 4 bases, leaving 11 bases of the junction unmatched. This CDR3 comprises 17 residues. The germline CDR1 and CDR2 sequences are SGHDN and FVKESK. The DNA of the CDR3 is TGTGCCAGCAGCCTCGGACAGGGTGGAAAATTTGGAAACACCATATATTTT. Amino acid sequence: CASSLGQGGKFGNTIYF.

Regarding this clonotype: A much larger clone lies a single base off, so this may be a read error. The chain employs TRBV5-6 and TRBJ2-3; 7 bases fit TRBD1. The CDR3 is 16 residues long. The V gene's germline CDR1 is SGHDT and CDR2 YYEEEE. J lost 4 bases, V lost 0 bases, and 8 bases had no gene match. The CDR3 DNA is TGTGCCAGCAGCTTGGCCGACAGGGATACGGCAGATACGCAGTATTTT. It is translated as CASSLADRDTADTQYF.

By its share, this clonotype is medium-sized. The chain joins TRBV20-1 to TRBJ1-1; TRBD1 might be the D (6 bases). The CDR3 is 14 residues long. CDR1 and CDR2 (germline): DFQATT, SNEGSKA (reference sequence). V was trimmed by 3 bases and J by 1 base, leaving 12 bases between them. The DNA of the CDR3 is TGCAGTGCTAGCCTCGGGGGCCCGAACACTGAAGCTTTCTTT. It yields the protein CSASLGGPNTEAFF.

This clonotype came up many times. This chain links TRBV6-2 or TRBV6-3 with TRBJ1-4; 7 nucleotides match TRBD1. The trim removed 6 bases at V and 0 bases at J, leaving 7 bases unmatched. CDR3 length: 16 amino acids. The germline V gene encodes CDR1 MNHEY and CDR2 SVGEGT. CDR3 amino acids: CASSPLGQATNEKLFF. CDR3 in DNA: TGTGCCAGCAGCCCCCTCGGACAGGCAACTAATGAAAAACTGTTTTTT.

This clonotype was recorded many times. This chain joins TRBV3-1 and TRBJ2-1; 8 positions match TRBD1. Unmatched junction bases numbered 10, after V lost 1 base and J lost 8 bases. Per germline, CDR1 LGHDT and CDR2 YNNKEL (reference sequence). CDR3 size: 16 residues. Written as DNA, the CDR3 is TGTGCCAGCAGCCAAGGGCCGGACAGGGACATCGATGAGCAGTTCTTC. Protein sequence: CASSQGPDRDIDEQFF.

This clonotype was observed at least ten times. The chain has TRBV20-1 and TRBJ2-3, with 8 bases matching TRBD2. Germline CDR1 is DFQATT and CDR2 is SNEGSKA (reference sequence). This CDR3 region has 15 residues. After removal of 5 bases from V and 1 base from J, the junction contained 8 bases not matched to a gene. CDR3: CSAYTTSARTDTQYF. The CDR3 region has the DNA TGCAGTGCTTATACGACTAGCGCCCGCACAGATACGCAGTATTTT.

In its sample, this clonotype was seen many times. This chain joins TRBV20-1 and TRBJ2-3; D may be TRBD2 (6 bases). This CDR3 comprises 16 residues. Trimming stripped 0 bases from V and 2 bases from J, with 15 bases between. Germline lookup yields CDR1 DFQATT and CDR2 SNEGSKA (reference sequence). The CDR3 loop reads CSARDLRRVDTDTQYF. CDR3 in DNA: TGCAGTGCTAGAGATCTTAGGAGGGTTGACACAGATACGCAGTATTTT.

This clonotype was counted a few times. The chain couples TRBV18 to TRBJ1-1; D gene ambiguous. V was cut by 4 bases and J by 1 base, with 4 bases left in between. This CDR3 region has 12 residues. CDR1 KGHSH and CDR2 LQKENI come from the germline V gene. The CDR3 coding sequence is TGTGCCAGCTCACGCGGGAACACTGAAGCTTTCTTT. Amino acid sequence: CASSRGNTEAFF.

This clonotype was seen many times. This chain connects TRBV5-1 to TRBJ2-7, with a tentative D call TRBD2 (6 bases). The CDR3 consists of 15 residues. V shed 4 bases and J shed 3 bases, with 17 bases lying between them. Germline-derived CDR1 and CDR2 are SGHRS and YFSETQ. The CDR3 region has the DNA TGCGCCAGCAGCCGTACGGGGGTTAGAGACTACGAGCAGTACTTC. It encodes CASSRTGVRDYEQYF.

The table lists this clonotype with many counts. The gene calls are TRBV20-1 and TRBJ2-5, with 8 positions matching TRBD2. The germline gives CDR1 DFQATT, CDR2 SNEGSKA (reference sequence). The J segment lost 13 bases and the V segment lost 6 bases, leaving 10 bases of the junction unmatched. This CDR3 spans 11 amino acids. The CDR3 bases are TGCAGTGCAAGGACTGCGGGGGGCGGGTACTTC. This encodes CSARTAGGGYF.

This clonotype was observed at least ten times. The chain joins TRBV7-9 to TRBJ2-7; D gene uncertain. The CDR3 totals 15 residues. The ends were cut back, 5 bases at V and 4 bases at J, with 18 bases in the middle. Germline V gene data show CDR1 as SEHNR and CDR2 as FQNEAQ (reference sequence). CDR3 coding DNA: TGTGCCAGCAGCCCAGTGCCGCGACCGCTTTACGAGCAGTACTTC. Encoded protein: CASSPVPRPLYEQYF.

In its sample, this clonotype was seen many times. This chain uses TRBV4-3 with TRBJ1-6; D is possibly TRBD1 (5 bases). The CDR3 consists of 16 residues. Germline V gene data show CDR1 as LGHNA and CDR2 as YSLEER. V was shortened by 2 bases and J by 5 bases, with 13 bases between the two germline ends. CDR3 nucleotides: TGCGCCAGCAGCCAATCCCCGGGACTGGATAATTCACCCCTCCACTTT. Translating gives CASSQSPGLDNSPLHF.

This clonotype was seen many times. The rearrangement joins TRBV27 to TRBJ2-1; D is possibly TRBD2 (5 bases). There are 16 residues in the CDR3. The V end was cut by 7 bases, the J end by 4 bases, with 20 bases between. CDR1 MNHEY and CDR2 SMNVEV come from the germline V gene (reference sequence). The CDR3 spells CASTEKASTKYNEQFF. CDR3 nucleotides: TGTGCCAGCACCGAAAAGGCTAGCACGAAGTACAATGAGCAGTTCTTC.

This clonotype has at least ten counts. Written as DNA, the CDR3 is TGTGCCAGCAGCACCCCAGGGGGTGCCACAGATACGCAGTATTTT. Translation: CASSTPGGATDTQYF. J is TRBJ2-3 and V is TRBV7-6; 7 nucleotides agree with TRBD1. From germline, CDR1 is SGHVS and CDR2 FNYEAQ. The CDR3 runs 15 residues. V trimming: 5 bases; J trimming: 2 bases; junction bases outside the gene matches: 7.

Points on this clonotype: A much larger clone differs from this one at a single base, so this may be a read error. The J gene is TRBJ1-6, the V gene TRBV12-3 or TRBV12-4; 11 nucleotides line up with TRBD1. This CDR3 region has 15 residues. The CDR3 DNA follows: TGTGCCAGCTGGGACAGGGGGAGCGCGGGGTCACACCTCCACTTT. Encoded protein: CASWDRGSAGSHLHF.

CDR3 loop: CSGVSTQGTGELFF. In nucleotides, the CDR3 is TGCTCCGGGGTCTCGACCCAGGGTACCGGGGAGCTGTTTTTT. The chain couples TRBV10-2 to TRBJ2-2, with D perhaps assigned TRBD1 or TRBD2 (5 bases each). This CDR3 has 14 residues. Looked up from germline, CDR1 is WSHSY and CDR2 is SAAADI.

This clonotype was picked up many times. The chain combines TRBV9 with TRBJ1-2, with TRBD1 matching 7 bases. This CDR3 is 13 amino acids long. V shed 2 bases and J 8 bases; nucleotides not matched to a gene: 6. CDR1 SGDLS and CDR2 YYNGEE come from the germline V gene. The CDR3 sequence: CASSVGQAYGYTF. The CDR3 bases are TGTGCCAGCAGCGTCGGACAGGCCTACGGCTACACCTTC. Based on the CDR3 plus reference TRBV9 and TRBJ1-2, the full variable domain is DSGVTQTPKHLITATGQRVTLRCSPRSGDLSVYWYQQSLDQGLQFLIQYYNGEERAKGNILERFSAQQFPDLHSELNLSSLELGDSALYFCASSVGQAYGYTFGSGTRLTVV.

The chain carries TRBV10-3 and TRBJ1-5; no clear D. With 11 bases removed from V and 0 bases from J, the gap between germline ends came to 17 bases. The CDR3 loop spans 15 amino acids. Germline V gene data show CDR1 as ENHRY and CDR2 as SYGVKD. The CDR3 sequence is CAFRSGADSNQPQHF. CDR3 nucleotides: TGTGCCTTCCGATCGGGAGCCGATAGCAATCAGCCCCAGCATTTT.

This clonotype is a singleton in its sample. V and J are TRBV2 and TRBJ1-1; D is perhaps TRBD1 (6 bases). Trimming stripped 7 bases from V and 0 bases from J, with 15 bases between. Germline CDR1 is SNHLY and CDR2 is FYNNEI. This CDR3 contains 15 residues. CDR3 in amino acids: CASTPEGGMNTEAFF. In DNA form, the CDR3 reads TGTGCCAGCACCCCCGAAGGGGGAATGAACACTGAAGCTTTCTTT.

In its sample, this clonotype was seen many times. The rearrangement uses TRBV5-1 and TRBJ2-7; D remains ambiguous. The CDR3 has 15 residues. With 0 bases removed from V and 0 bases from J, the gap between germline ends came to 10 bases. In germline, CDR1 is SGHRS, CDR2 YFSETQ. CDR3 sequence reads: CASSLDGRSSYEQYF. The CDR3 DNA reads as TGCGCCAGCAGCTTGGACGGGCGAAGCTCCTACGAGCAGTACTTC.

This clonotype was recorded many times. The V call is TRBV30, the J call TRBJ1-2, with 7 bases aligning to TRBD1. J was trimmed by 4 bases and V by 5 bases; bases with no gene match: 7. The CDR3 has 13 amino acids. Germline CDR1 and CDR2: GTSNPN and SVGIG (reference sequence). The CDR3 DNA reads as TGTGCCTGGGAGAGGGGGCTCGGCTATGGCTACACCTTC. Residues: CAWERGLGYGYTF.

This clonotype was detected ten times or more. J is TRBJ1-2 and V is TRBV25-1; 9 nucleotides align to TRBD1. Germline V CDR1 and CDR2: MGHDK, SYGVNS. V was clipped by 3 bases and J by 7 bases; unmatched bases: 12. CDR3 size: 16 residues. The CDR3 loop is CASSENPGQGFSGYTF. In DNA, the CDR3 is TGTGCCAGCAGTGAGAACCCGGGACAGGGTTTTAGTGGCTACACCTTC.

This clonotype was seen only once. Without the conserved terminal phenylalanine or tryptophan, this CDR3 likely stems from a read error. The V gene is TRBV7-3, the J gene TRBJ2-1, with TRBD2 matching over 13 bases. CDR3 length equals 16 residues. The germline V gene has CDR1 SGHTA and CDR2 FQGTGA. The DNA for the CDR3 is TGTGGCAGCAGCTTCCCGGGACTAGCGGGGAAAAATGAGCAGTTCTTG. This codes for CGSSFPGLAGKNEQFL.

Only one count was recorded for this clonotype. This could be a read error, since a much larger clone is one nucleotide away. CDR3 protein: CSAMGLALNTEAFF. The CDR3 nucleotides read TGCAGTGCAATGGGACTGGCCTTGAACACTGAAGCTTTCTTT. The chain couples TRBV20-1 to TRBJ1-1, with D possibly matching TRBD1 (5 bases). The V end lost 6 bases, the J end lost 0 bases, and 14 bases lay between the germline ends. Germline V gives CDR1 DFQATT, CDR2 SNEGSKA (reference sequence). The CDR3 runs to 14 residues.